A selection of T cell receptor beta chains follows, all from one sample in a study of shared clonotypes between healthy human individuals. Using immunoSEQ multiplex PCR, the repertoire was profiled, and TCRdb retains in-frame clones only, with some absent. The table shows around 1.9 million clones, with 93% occurring only once. The source material was naive CD8+ T cells from PBMCs. These receptors were collected from a young man in good health. Some clones in this sample may be carry-over from other donors' samples. CDR3s include the opening cysteine and the closing phenylalanine or tryptophan. The D gene is left open where the match is weak. Size is omitted from some rows. Given values are once, few, many or a class for expanded clones.

TRBV2	-	-	TRBJ2-1	CASTPIKGEQFF	TGTGCCAGCACCCCGATCAAGGGTGAGCAGTTCTTC
TRBV4-1	TRBD2	-	TRBJ2-2	CASSPPVPSGMNTGELFF	TGCGCCAGCAGCCCGCCCGTCCCTAGCGGGATGAACACCGGGGAGCTGTTTTTT
TRBV13	-	-	TRBJ2-1	CASRQGGNEQFF	TGTGCCAGCAGACAGGGTGGAAATGAGCAGTTCTTC
TRBV9	-	-	TRBJ2-3	CASSPLGGRGDTQYF	TGTGCCAGCAGCCCCTTGGGGGGCCGGGGAGATACGCAGTATTTT
TRBV7-8	-	-	TRBJ2-1	CASSERAAGASYNEQFF	TGTGCCAGCAGCGAGAGGGCCGCGGGCGCGTCCTACAATGAGCAGTTCTTC
TRBV27	-	-	TRBJ2-1	CASSPDWGAYNEQFF	TGTGCCAGCAGTCCGGACTGGGGAGCCTACAATGAGCAGTTCTTC
TRBV5-6	TRBD2	-	TRBJ2-7	CASSWGTSGYEQYF	TGTGCCAGCAGCTGGGGGACTAGCGGCTACGAGCAGTACTTC
TRBV19	TRBD1	few	TRBJ2-7	CASSGYRGIEQYF	TGTGCCAGTAGTGGATACAGGGGAATCGAGCAGTACTTC
TRBV29-1	-	-	TRBJ2-1	CSVRDNEQFF	TGCAGCGTCCGTGACAATGAGCAGTTCTTC
TRBV11-2	-	-	TRBJ2-1	CASSLVGSYNEQFF	TGTGCCAGCAGCTTAGTAGGCAGCTACAATGAGCAGTTCTTC
TRBV6-6	TRBD2	-	TRBJ2-1	CASSYKLAGPYNEQFF	TGTGCCAGCAGTTACAAACTAGCGGGACCCTACAATGAGCAGTTCTTC
TRBV7-9	-	-	TRBJ2-2	CASSFKNTGELFF	TGTGCCAGCAGCTTCAAGAACACCGGGGAGCTGTTTTTT
TRBV27	-	-	TRBJ2-2	CASSLASPPLELFF	TGTGCCAGCAGTTTGGCTAGTCCCCCGCTAGAGCTGTTTTTT
TRBV27	-	-	TRBJ2-7	CASSLSGFPSEQYF	TGTGCCAGCAGTTTATCGGGCTTTCCATCGGAGCAGTACTTC
TRBV5-1	-	-	TRBJ1-1	CASTEDLRMNTEAFF	TGCGCCAGCACGGAGGATTTGAGGATGAACACTGAAGCTTTCTTT
TRBV4-3	-	-	TRBJ2-1	CASSQGVQGSIYNEQFF	TGCGCCAGCAGCCAAGGAGTCCAGGGGAGTATTTACAATGAGCAGTTCTTC
TRBV11-2	-	-	TRBJ2-7	CASSVGSSISSYEQYF	TGTGCCAGCAGCGTAGGATCTAGCATCTCCTCCTACGAGCAGTACTTC
TRBV2	TRBD2	-	TRBJ2-7	CASSERPSGSYEQYF	TGTGCCAGCAGTGAAAGGCCTAGCGGGAGCTACGAGCAGTACTTC
TRBV11-2	-	-	TRBJ2-3	CASSRLRTAGTDTQYF	TGTGCCAGCAGCCGTCTGCGGACCGCGGGCACAGATACGCAGTATTTT
TRBV27	TRBD1	-	TRBJ2-1	CASSLSGTGDEQFF	TGTGCCAGCAGTTTATCGGGGACAGGGGATGAGCAGTTCTTC
TRBV7-9	-	-	TRBJ2-2	CASSSGHTNTGELFF	TGTGCCAGCAGCTCTGGACACACGAACACCGGGGAGCTGTTTTTT
TRBV4-2	-	-	TRBJ1-1	CASSQAGQNTEAFF	TGTGCCAGCAGCCAAGCAGGACAGAACACTGAAGCTTTCTTT
TRBV27	-	-	TRBJ1-3	CASSPSGGGGRNTIYF	TGTGCCAGCAGCCCTTCCGGGGGTGGAGGAAGGAACACCATATATTTT
TRBV5-1	TRBD1	-	TRBJ1-2	CASSLAQAGGKGYTF	TGCGCCAGCAGCTTGGCCCAGGCAGGGGGCAAAGGCTACACCTTC
TRBV11-2	TRBD1	-	TRBJ2-1	CASSLGDREQFF	TGTGCCAGCAGCCTAGGGGACAGAGAGCAGTTCTTC
TRBV6-1	TRBD1	few	TRBJ2-7	CASSARGQSYEQYF	TGTGCCAGCAGTGCTAGGGGACAGTCCTACGAGCAGTACTTC
TRBV5-1	TRBD2	-	TRBJ2-7	CASSDGLAGSYEQYF	TGCGCCAGCAGCGACGGACTAGCGGGATCCTACGAGCAGTACTTC
TRBV5-1	TRBD1	-	TRBJ2-1	CASSLPKFPGQGANEQFF	TGCGCCAGCAGCTTGCCCAAATTTCCGGGACAGGGGGCTAATGAGCAGTTCTTC
TRBV11-2	-	once	TRBJ2-4	CASSPPGLAKNIQYF	TGTGCCAGCAGCCCGCCGGGCCTAGCCAAAAACATTCAGTACTTC
TRBV18	-	-	TRBJ1-4	CASSPWAENEKLFF	TGTGCCAGCTCACCATGGGCAGAAAATGAAAAACTGTTTTTT
TRBV9	-	-	TRBJ2-2	CASSEVGGELFF	TGTGCCAGCAGCGAAGTGGGCGGGGAGCTGTTTTTT
TRBV10-3	TRBD1	-	TRBJ1-4	CAISVDRGSGNEKLFF	TGTGCCATCAGTGTTGACAGGGGGTCGGGTAATGAAAAACTGTTTTTT
TRBV6-1	TRBD2	-	TRBJ2-7	CASSGLAGYEQYF	TGTGCCAGCAGTGGACTAGCGGGCTACGAGCAGTACTTC
TRBV7-2	-	-	TRBJ2-1	CASSFFGYNEQFF	TGTGCCAGCAGCTTTTTCGGGTACAATGAGCAGTTCTTC
TRBV7-9	-	-	TRBJ1-1	CASSNPGRMMNTEAFF	TGTGCCAGCAGCAACCCGGGACGGATGATGAACACTGAAGCTTTCTTT
TRBV30	TRBD2	-	TRBJ2-2	CAWTIAGGELFF	TGTGCCTGGACGATAGCGGGCGGGGAGCTGTTTTTT
TRBV5-4	-	-	TRBJ1-3	CASSWNGPTSGNTIYF	TGTGCCAGCAGCTGGAATGGGCCTACGTCTGGAAACACCATATATTTT
TRBV2	-	-	TRBJ1-5	CASTFNTGGFNQPQHF	TGTGCCAGCACCTTCAACACCGGGGGCTTTAATCAGCCCCAGCATTTT
TRBV5-1	TRBD2	once	TRBJ2-2	CASSLGSGPPGELFF	TGCGCCAGCAGCTTAGGTAGCGGGCCGCCCGGGGAGCTGTTTTTT
TRBV10-2	TRBD2	-	TRBJ2-1	CASRAGLAVYNEQFF	TGCGCCAGCAGAGCGGGACTAGCGGTCTACAATGAGCAGTTCTTC
TRBV27	-	-	TRBJ2-2	CASSFWGNGELFF	TGTGCCAGCAGTTTTTGGGGAAACGGGGAGCTGTTTTTT
TRBV10-3	-	few	TRBJ1-1	CAISDGLNTEAFF	TGTGCCATCAGTGACGGCTTGAACACTGAAGCTTTCTTT
TRBV19	-	-	TRBJ2-6	CASSPIDTSGANVLTF	TGTGCCAGTAGTCCGATAGACACCTCTGGGGCCAACGTCCTGACTTTC
TRBV28	-	-	TRBJ2-7	CASSLPPRLALNSYEQYF	TGTGCCAGCAGTTTACCCCCCCGGCTAGCCCTAAATTCTTACGAGCAGTACTTC
TRBV30	-	-	TRBJ2-1	CAWSRGSYNEQFF	TGTGCCTGGAGTAGGGGGTCCTACAATGAGCAGTTCTTC
TRBV19	-	-	TRBJ2-5	CASSSNPVSETQYF	TGTGCCAGTAGTAGCAATCCCGTTAGTGAGACCCAGTACTTC
TRBV29-1	-	few	TRBJ1-2	CSVYRDRGYTF	TGCAGCGTGTACAGGGACCGTGGCTACACCTTC
TRBV6-5	TRBD1	-	TRBJ1-2	CASNYGTATEGYTF	TGTGCCAGCAACTATGGGACAGCCACAGAGGGCTACACCTTC
TRBV19	-	-	TRBJ2-2	CASREFNTGELFF	TGTGCCAGTAGGGAGTTTAACACCGGGGAGCTGTTTTTT
TRBV10-3	-	once	TRBJ2-7	CAIRDRGGLAIPYEQYF	TGTGCCATCAGGGATAGAGGAGGGCTAGCGATCCCCTACGAGCAGTACTTC
TRBV28	TRBD1	-	TRBJ2-5	CASSPGTEQETQYF	TGTGCCAGCAGCCCCGGGACAGAGCAAGAGACCCAGTACTTC
TRBV11-2	TRBD2	-	TRBJ2-1	CASSLVQTSGSPVF	TGTGCCAGCAGCTTAGTTCAGACTAGCGGGTCCCCAGTCTTC
TRBV29-1	TRBD1	-	TRBJ1-2	CTTEGGSTYGYTF	TGCACCACCGAAGGGGGCAGCACCTATGGCTACACCTTC
TRBV5-4	-	-	TRBJ2-7	CASSPWGQIYEQYF	TGTGCCAGCAGCCCCTGGGGCCAGATCTACGAGCAGTACTTC